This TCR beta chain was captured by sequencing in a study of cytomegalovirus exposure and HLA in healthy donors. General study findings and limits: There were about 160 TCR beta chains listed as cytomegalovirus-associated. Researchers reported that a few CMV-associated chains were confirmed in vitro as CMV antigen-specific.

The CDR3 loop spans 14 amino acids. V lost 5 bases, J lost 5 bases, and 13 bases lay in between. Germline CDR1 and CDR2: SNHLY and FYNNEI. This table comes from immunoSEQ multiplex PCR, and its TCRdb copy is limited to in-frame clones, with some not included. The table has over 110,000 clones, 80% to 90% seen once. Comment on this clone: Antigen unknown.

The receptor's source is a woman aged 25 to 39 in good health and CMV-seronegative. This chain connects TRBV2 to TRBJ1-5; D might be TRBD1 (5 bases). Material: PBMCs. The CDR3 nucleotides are TGTGCCAGCAGTCCTCGCCCGGGGGATCAGCCCCAGCATTTT. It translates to CASSPRPGDQPQHF.